This passage covers 27 T cell receptor beta chains from one sample sequenced in a study of T-cell reconstitution after alpha-beta-depleted transplantation in children. The TCRbeta library incorporated unique molecular identifiers. Each CDR3 protein is one row after TCRdb ran MiXCR on the PCR reads. The table shows under 400,000 distinct CDR3 sequences, with around 25% occurring only once. The sequencing used PBMCs, mostly from graft donor cells, collected 180 days after TCRalphabeta/CD19-depleted stem cell transplant. These receptors originate from a male patient aged 10 to 17 who had a stem cell transplant for acute lymphoblastic leukemia, so the T cells may come from the graft donor.

The chain has TRBV27 and TRBJ2-3, with 10 bases lining up with TRBD2. Trimming removed 5 bases from V and 5 bases from J; junction bases left unmatched: 1. CDR3 length: 13 amino acids. Per the germline V gene, CDR1 is MNHEY and CDR2 is SMNVEV (reference sequence). The CDR3 DNA follows: TGTGCCAGCAGTCTAGCGGGAGAAGATACGCAGTATTTT. Translation gives CASSLAGEDTQYF.

The table lists this clonotype with a count of one. This sequence joins TRBV3-1 and TRBJ2-5; TRBD1 agrees at 8 bases. This CDR3 contains 18 residues. Per the germline V gene, CDR1 is LGHDT and CDR2 is YNNKEL (reference sequence). The V gene end was trimmed by 0 bases and the J gene end by 4 bases; junction bases not matched to a gene: 13. CDR3 region: CASSQEGGRGLIGETQYF. The CDR3 region has the DNA TGTGCCAGCAGCCAAGAAGGGGGCAGGGGGCTTATCGGAGAGACCCAGTACTTC.

Points on this clonotype: At one of its ends the junction is not consistent with the germline gene, which may arise from a read error. The rearrangement uses TRBV10-3 and TRBJ2-7, with D perhaps TRBD1 or TRBD2 (5 bases each). The CDR3 loop spans 16 amino acids. The germline V gene encodes CDR1 ENHRY and CDR2 SYGVKD. CDR3 amino acids: CANSESGRETLYEQYF. The CDR3 coding sequence is TGTGCCAACAGTGAGTCAGGCAGGGAGACCCTCTACGAGCAGTACTTC.

The CDR3 DNA is TGTGCCAGCAGCTTAGACAGGGGGACAGAGACCCAGTACTTC. It is translated as CASSLDRGTETQYF. The rearrangement uses TRBV11-2 and TRBJ2-5; TRBD1 matches at 7 bases. The V and J ends lost 0 bases and 4 bases, in that order; junction bases with no gene match: 2. Germline lookup yields CDR1 SGHAT and CDR2 FQNNGV. The CDR3 extends over 14 amino acids.

The CDR3 DNA reads as TGCGCCAGCAGCTCAGCCCGACAATTCTACGAGCAGTACTTC. Protein product: CASSSARQFYEQYF. The genes are TRBV5-1 and TRBJ2-7; D unresolved. This CDR3 spans 14 amino acids. Germline CDR1 reads SGHRS; CDR2 reads YFSETQ. Trimming removed 3 bases at V and 3 bases at J, with 13 bases between.

The chain employs TRBV6-2 or TRBV6-3 and TRBJ2-5; TRBD2 aligns across 12 bases. The germline V gene has CDR1 MNHEY and CDR2 SVGEGT. The CDR3 totals 16 residues. V lost 3 bases and J lost 3; bases outside the gene matches: 5. The CDR3, as DNA: TGTGCCAGCAGTTATCGACTAGCGGGAGCGAAAGAGACCCAGTACTTC. Its translation: CASSYRLAGAKETQYF.

The V and J genes are TRBV29-1 and TRBJ2-1; D may correspond to TRBD1 or TRBD2 (5 bases each). Trimming shortened V by 8 bases and J by 9 bases, and 29 bases separated the two germline ends. The CDR3 is 16 amino acids. The germline gives CDR1 SQVTM, CDR2 ANQGSEA. CDR3 protein: CSSKGSGSVTVGEQFF. The CDR3 bases are TGCAGCTCCAAGGGGAGTGGGAGTGTAACTGTGGGTGAGCAGTTCTTC.

The chain is built from TRBV5-6 and TRBJ2-6; D possibly corresponds to TRBD2 (5 bases). V was pared by 0 bases and J by 2 bases, with 21 bases between. This CDR3 spans 20 amino acids. Germline CDR1 SGHDT, CDR2 YYEEEE. The CDR3 protein is CASSLGRHGLVKTGANVLTF. DNA of the CDR3: TGTGCCAGCAGCTTGGGGCGCCACGGACTGGTGAAGACTGGGGCCAACGTCCTGACTTTC.

This clonotype was found a few times. V and J are TRBV5-1 and TRBJ2-3; 7 nucleotides align to TRBD1. V lost 8 bases to trimming and J lost 6 bases; unmatched junction nucleotides: 15. The CDR3 is 15 amino acids. Germline CDR1 SGHRS, CDR2 YFSETQ. Here the CDR3 reads CARWDSRGPADTQYF. For the CDR3, the DNA is TGCGCCAGGTGGGACAGCCGAGGTCCGGCGGATACGCAGTATTTT.

The CDR3: CASSKGGFSYEQYF. DNA for the CDR3: TGTGCCAGCAGCAAAGGGGGCTTCTCCTACGAGCAGTACTTC. V and J are TRBV21-1 and TRBJ2-7; the D call of TRBD1 is as the table states it, not checked on the DNA. TRBV21-1 is deemed a pseudogene. This CDR3 has 14 amino acids.

The chain employs TRBV5-1 and TRBJ2-7, with D perhaps assigned TRBD1 or TRBD2 (5 bases each). Trimming shortened V by 3 bases and J by 7 bases, and 14 bases separated the two germline ends. Germline values: CDR1 SGHRS, CDR2 YFSETQ. The CDR3 contains 13 residues. The CDR3 region is CASSYLGTGEQYF. In DNA, the CDR3 is TGCGCCAGCAGCTACCTGGGGACCGGGGAGCAGTACTTC.

This clonotype was picked up one time. This sequence joins TRBV2 and TRBJ1-3, with TRBD1 identical over 8 bases. This CDR3 contains 17 residues. The germline CDR1 and CDR2 sequences are SNHLY and FYNNEI. J lost 2 bases, V lost 7 bases, and 13 bases had no gene match. The DNA for the CDR3 is TGTGCCAGCAACTCCCCGGACAGGGCAAAAGCTGGAAACACCATATATTTT. Protein product: CASNSPDRAKAGNTIYF. Variable domain in full (rest from reference TRBV2 and TRBJ1-3): EPEVTQTPSHQVTQMGQEVILRCVPISNHLYFYWYRQILGQKVEFLVSFYNNEISEKSEIFDDQFSVERPDGSNFTLKIRSTKLEDSAMYFCASNSPDRAKAGNTIYFGEGSWLTVV.

J is TRBJ2-1 and V is TRBV6-4, with D perhaps TRBD2 (5 bases). Trimming took 2 bases from V and 2 from J, leaving 10 bases between them. The CDR3 length is 15 residues. The germline CDR1 and CDR2 sequences are MRHNA and SNTAGT. CDR3 sequence: CASSDSGGPYNEQFF. CDR3 DNA sequence: TGTGCCAGCAGTGACAGCGGCGGCCCCTACAATGAGCAGTTCTTC.

The CDR3 DNA follows: TGTGCCAGCCAAGACAGACCAGACGGGGATACGCAGTATTTT. Translated, it gives CASQDRPDGDTQYF. The chain combines TRBV4-2 with TRBJ2-3, with D maybe TRBD1 (5 bases). The CDR3 contains 14 residues. Trimming took 8 bases from V and 6 from J, leaving 18 bases between them. Germline V lookup: CDR1 LGHNA, CDR2 YNFKEQ.

Only a few counts were recorded for this clonotype. The chain recombines TRBV6-5 with TRBJ1-1, with D perhaps TRBD1 (6 bases). CDR3 length: 17 amino acids. The V end lost 1 base, the J end lost 2 bases, and 17 bases lay between the germline ends. From germline, CDR1 is MNHEY and CDR2 SVGAGI. The CDR3 reads CASSYLSPPTGNTEAFF. The DNA for the CDR3 is TGTGCCAGCAGTTACTTGTCGCCTCCGACAGGAAACACTGAAGCTTTCTTT.

This clonotype was counted ten times or more. The CDR3: CASSLALRQGEETQYF. CDR3 DNA: TGTGCCAGCAGCTTGGCCCTAAGACAGGGGGAAGAGACCCAGTACTTC. J is TRBJ2-5 and V is TRBV5-5; 9 bases line up with TRBD1. The CDR3 consists of 16 residues. Trimming at V came to 0 bases and at J to 3 bases, leaving 6 bases not matched to a gene. The V gene's germline CDR1 is SGHKS and CDR2 YYEKEE (reference sequence).

V and J are TRBV12-3 or TRBV12-4 and TRBJ2-7; D might be TRBD1 (6 bases). V lost 6 bases and J 4 bases, leaving 16 bases between the germline ends. The CDR3 loop spans 14 amino acids. The CDR3 reads CASSSGHLIYEQYF. In DNA, the CDR3 is TGTGCCAGCAGCTCGGGACACCTGATTTACGAGCAGTACTTC.

This clonotype was recorded a few times. The J gene is TRBJ1-5, the V gene TRBV12-3 or TRBV12-4; no definite D call. The length of the CDR3 is 13 residues. Trimming pared 3 bases from V and 3 bases from J, leaving 6 bases between. CDR3 amino acids: CASSFRINQPQHF. The CDR3 region has the DNA TGTGCCAGCAGTTTTAGGATCAATCAGCCCCAGCATTTT.

This chain uses TRBV5-1 with TRBJ1-2; D is perhaps TRBD1 (5 bases). From germline, CDR1 is SGHRS and CDR2 YFSETQ. The CDR3 consists of 14 residues. Trimming took off 1 base at V and 4 bases at J, with 11 bases between the two ends. The CDR3 is CASSLSGSSYGYTF. The CDR3 coding sequence is TGCGCCAGCAGCTTGTCAGGGTCCTCCTATGGCTACACCTTC.

This clonotype was counted only a few times. The V and J genes are TRBV5-1 and TRBJ2-2, with D hard to call. V was pared by 0 bases and J by 1 base, with 7 bases between. Germline V gene sequence: CDR1 SGHRS, CDR2 YFSETQ. CDR3 length equals 15 residues. DNA for the CDR3: TGCGCCAGCAGCTTGGAGGGTGTGAACACCGGGGAGCTGTTTTTT. Protein product: CASSLEGVNTGELFF.

This clonotype was seen more than once but under ten times. The rearrangement uses TRBV5-6 and TRBJ2-5; D assignment may be TRBD1 or TRBD2 (7 bases each). V gave up 3 bases and J gave up 2 bases, with 20 bases separating them. Looked up from germline, CDR1 is SGHDT and CDR2 is YYEEEE. This CDR3 region has 17 residues. CDR3 DNA sequence: TGTGCCAGCAGCTGGGGGCCGGGGGAGGGGGCTCAAGAGACCCAGTACTTC. Translating it yields CASSWGPGEGAQETQYF. Filled out from reference TRBV5-6 and TRBJ2-5, the complete variable domain reads DAGVTQSPTHLIKTRGQQVTLRCSPKSGHDTVSWYQQALGQGPQFIFQYYEEEERQRGNFPDRFSGHQFPNYSSELNVNALLLGDSALYLCASSWGPGEGAQETQYFGPGTRLLVL.

The chain combines TRBV7-9 with TRBJ2-2; D not resolved. V was pared by 5 bases and J by 6 bases, with 13 bases between. Germline-derived CDR1 and CDR2 are SEHNR and FQNEAQ (reference sequence). This CDR3 region has 14 residues. The CDR3 nucleotides read TGTGCCAGCAGCCCCATCCTATCCCCCGGGGAGCTGTTTTTT. This gives the protein CASSPILSPGELFF.

The V and J genes are TRBV20-1 and TRBJ2-1, with 11 bases that match TRBD2. This CDR3 has 16 residues. In germline, CDR1 is DFQATT, CDR2 SNEGSKA (reference sequence). Trimming cost V 2 bases and J 4 bases; bases outside gene matches: 7. The CDR3 DNA follows: TGCAGTGCTAGAAATCTAGCGGGAGGAGGGTACAATGAGCAGTTCTTC. This sequence encodes CSARNLAGGGYNEQFF.

This clonotype has more than one count but fewer than ten. The chain recombines TRBV5-1 with TRBJ2-5, with 9 bases that match TRBD1. The length of the CDR3 is 14 residues. V shed 4 bases and J 2 bases; nucleotides not matched to a gene: 3. Germline assignment: CDR1 SGHRS and CDR2 YFSETQ. CDR3 coding DNA: TGCGCCAGCAGCCCCGGGACAGGGCAAGAGACCCAGTACTTC. This sequence encodes CASSPGTGQETQYF.

V gene TRBV5-6 combines with J gene TRBJ2-2, with 10 positions matching TRBD2. The germline CDR1 and CDR2 sequences are SGHDT and YYEEEE. The CDR3 sequence is 17 residues long. Germline trimming cut 4 bases from V and 5 bases from J; bases unmatched to any gene: 11. CDR3 nucleotides: TGTGCCAGCAGCAGCGACGGAGCGGGAGGGTTTACCGGGGAGCTGTTTTTT. Translated: CASSSDGAGGFTGELFF.

This clonotype turned up a few times. The chain recombines TRBV18 with TRBJ1-3, with D unclear. The CDR3 runs to 16 residues. V dropped 3 bases and J dropped 0 bases, with 12 bases sitting between them. Germline assignment: CDR1 KGHSH and CDR2 LQKENI. The CDR3 nucleotides read TGTGCCAGCTCACCGATTTCCGGGATCTCTGGAAACACCATATATTTT. It yields the protein CASSPISGISGNTIYF.

This clonotype showed up just a few times. The chain combines TRBV5-1 with TRBJ2-7, with D hard to call. CDR1 and CDR2 from the germline V gene are SGHRS and YFSETQ. The CDR3 totals 15 residues. The V and J ends lost 0 bases and 3 bases respectively, with 13 bases between them. CDR3 sequence: CASSLAQGIVYEQYF. CDR3 DNA sequence: TGCGCCAGCAGCTTGGCCCAAGGGATCGTCTACGAGCAGTACTTC.